This T cell receptor beta chain derives from a study of OX40 agonist ivuxolimab in advanced cancers. Study in general: Over 30% of patients had received prior checkpoint inhibitor therapy. Three dose-escalation patients had partial responses: one with hepatocellular carcinoma and two with cutaneous melanoma.

Per the germline V gene, CDR1 is SGHDT and CDR2 is YYEEEE. The V gene lost 1 base and the J gene lost 0 bases, with 9 bases spanning the gap. The CDR3 totals 15 residues. Study results and limitations: The 0.1-3.0 mg/kg partial responders had among the lowest clonal expansion.

A remark on this clone: Its antigen is as yet unknown.

Repertoires were generated with immunoSEQ multiplex PCR, while TCRdb's copy carries only in-frame clones and drops some. The sample shows roughly 50,000 clones, 80% to 95% of them seen only once. Individuals having autoimmune disease history or systemic immunosuppression were not enrolled. The rearrangement links TRBV5-6 to TRBJ2-3; no definite D call. This receptor was obtained from an adult with an advanced solid tumor such as melanoma, head and neck, liver or kidney cancer. The sample consisted of CD4+ or CD8+ T cells sorted from blood, taken in a trial of the OX40 agonist ivuxolimab. As DNA, the CDR3 is TGTGCCAGCAGCTTGAATGGCGATAGCACAGATACGCAGTATTTT. This translates into CASSLNGDSTDTQYF.